Listed below are T cell receptor beta chains from one sample, sequenced in a study of beta chain features in type 1 diabetes. This table comes from immunoSEQ multiplex PCR, and its TCRdb copy is limited to in-frame clones, with some not included. The repertoire has around 710,000 clones, around 12% of them found once; the top ten carry around 0.12%. Sequences were obtained from naive CD4+ T cells from blood. These receptors all come from a man aged 25-40 years with type 1 diabetes. Both conserved end residues are part of each CDR3. D genes are given only for firm matches. The size field is filled for only some rows; it gives once, few, many or a size class.

clone size,J gene,D gene,V gene,CDR3 DNA,CDR3 protein
-,TRBJ2-7,TRBD1,TRBV11-2,TGTGCCAGCAGAGCACAGGGGGCTGAAGAGCAGTACTTC,CASRAQGAEEQYF
-,TRBJ1-5,TRBD1,TRBV6-6,TGTGCCAGCAGCTTAGACAGGGGGCGAAGCAATCAGCCCCAGCATTTT,CASSLDRGRSNQPQHF
few,TRBJ2-5,-,TRBV5-1,TGCGCCAGCAGCTTGGGTAGCCAAGAGACCCAGTACTTC,CASSLGSQETQYF
few,TRBJ2-1,TRBD1,TRBV6-6,TGTGCCAGCAGTTCGGGACAGGGGGCCGGTGAGCAGTTCTTC,CASSSGQGAGEQFF
-,TRBJ2-7,TRBD1,TRBV5-4,TGTGCCAGCAGCTTGGCACGGGACAGGGGATCCTACGAGCAGTACTTC,CASSLARDRGSYEQYF
many,TRBJ2-3,-,TRBV7-9,TGTGCCAGCAGCACCGGGACCGCTAGCACAGATACGCAGTATTTT,CASSTGTASTDTQYF
-,TRBJ2-5,TRBD2,TRBV29-1,TGCAGCGTTGAAGATTTACAAGCGGGGGGCCTCGAGACCCAGTACTTC,CSVEDLQAGGLETQYF
few,TRBJ2-7,TRBD1,TRBV2,TGTGCCAGCAGTGCATCCGGACAGGCCGCCTACGAGCAGTACTTC,CASSASGQAAYEQYF
-,TRBJ1-1,-,TRBV6-6,TGTGCCAGCGAAAACAGATTGAACACTGAAGCTTTCTTT,CASENRLNTEAFF
few,TRBJ1-4,-,TRBV7-9,TGTGCCAGCAGCTCCCGCCGCGGGCGGACGGCTGAAAAACTGTTTTTT,CASSSRRGRTAEKLFF
few,TRBJ1-2,-,TRBV23-1,TGCGCCAGCAGTCCCCCCCAGGACTCTGGGTTATATGGCTACACCTTC,CASSPPQDSGLYGYTF
-,TRBJ2-1,TRBD2,TRBV13,TGTGCCAGCAGCTCCAAGCGGGAACCGGGCGCGCAGTTCTTC,CASSSKREPGAQFF
-,TRBJ1-2,TRBD1,TRBV5-1,TGCGCCAGCAGCTTCCACGGACAGGGACACACCTTC,CASSFHGQGHTF
few,TRBJ2-3,-,TRBV9,TGTGCCAGCAGCGTATATCCCGGGGATACGCAGTATTTT,CASSVYPGDTQYF
-,TRBJ2-3,TRBD2,TRBV6-6,TGTGCCAGCAGCTTAGCGGGAACTAGCACAGATACGCAGTATTTT,CASSLAGTSTDTQYF
few,TRBJ2-6,-,TRBV4-2,TGTGCCAGCAGCCAAGAAGGGATTGCTGGGGCCAACGTCCTGACTTTC,CASSQEGIAGANVLTF
few,TRBJ2-3,-,TRBV4-2,TGTGCCAGCAGCCAAGGGGGGGCTGGAGATACGCAGTATTTT,CASSQGGAGDTQYF
-,TRBJ1-4,-,TRBV19,TGTGCCAGTAGCAGGACAGTTAGAGAAAAACTGTTTTTT,CASSRTVREKLFF
-,TRBJ2-3,-,TRBV29-1,TGCAGCGTTGAGGTGTTAAGGACAGATACGCAGTATTTT,CSVEVLRTDTQYF
-,TRBJ2-7,-,TRBV5-1,TGCGCCAGCCTAACCCAGGGAAATTCGGCGTACGAGCAGTACTTC,CASLTQGNSAYEQYF
once,TRBJ2-2,-,TRBV4-2,TGTGCCAGCAGCCAAGACGCAGGGATAGCGAACACCGGGGAGCTGTTTTTT,CASSQDAGIANTGELFF
few,TRBJ1-6,-,TRBV7-2,TGTGCCAGCAGCTCGCACCTCTCGGGTTCACCCCTCCACTTT,CASSSHLSGSPLHF
few,TRBJ1-4,TRBD1,TRBV10-3,TGTGCCATCGGCGGGGGACAGACTGAAAAACTGTTTTTT,CAIGGGQTEKLFF
-,TRBJ1-5,-,TRBV7-9,TGTGCCAGCAGCGCCCAGGGAGGCAATCAGCCCCAGCATTTT,CASSAQGGNQPQHF